Shown below are 15 T cell receptor beta chains from a single sample sequenced in a study of blood T cell repertoires in COVID-19. Assay used: immunoSEQ multiplex PCR; TCRdb lists only in-frame clones, some missing. The profile shows approximately 200,000 clones, roughly four fifths of them singletons. Sequenced input: PBMCs or T cells enriched from blood (not recorded which). These TCRs come from a man aged 35-49 years who had recovered from COVID-19.

The genes are TRBV3-1 (or the pseudogene TRBV3-2) and TRBJ2-5; 13 nucleotides line up with TRBD2. V lost 4 bases and J lost 3; bases outside the gene matches: 2. Germline values: CDR1 LGHDT, CDR2 YNNKEL (reference sequence). The CDR3 spans 15 residues. This CDR3 is CASSPGTSGKETQYF. The CDR3 bases are TGTGCCAGCAGCCCAGGGACTAGCGGGAAAGAGACCCAGTACTTC.

The chain joins TRBV7-2 to TRBJ2-1; the D gene is possibly TRBD1 (7 bases). This CDR3 comprises 17 residues. Trimming shortened V by 1 base and J by 9 bases, and 22 bases separated the two germline ends. Germline loops: CDR1 SGHTA, CDR2 FQGNSA. In DNA form, the CDR3 reads TGTGCCAGCAGCTTAGTTTCAAATGGGGCAGGGGGAGGTGAGCAGTTCTTC. Its translation: CASSLVSNGAGGGEQFF.

The chain employs TRBV29-1 and TRBJ2-7; TRBD2 matches 10 bases. The CDR3 covers 12 residues. The ends lost 0 bases at V and 10 bases at J; junction bases unmatched: 3. In germline, CDR1 is SQVTM, CDR2 ANQGSEA. CDR3 coding DNA: TGCAGCGTTGAAGATCCTAGCGGGAGACAGTACTTC. Residues: CSVEDPSGRQYF.

The chain employs TRBV4-2 and TRBJ1-1, with a possible D match to TRBD1 (6 bases). Germline lookup yields CDR1 LGHNA and CDR2 YNFKEQ. CDR3 size: 14 residues. Trimming shortened V by 4 bases and J by 1 base, and 10 bases separated the two germline ends. The CDR3 sequence: CASSLQGSNTEAFF. The CDR3 DNA reads as TGTGCCAGCAGCCTCCAGGGGTCGAACACTGAAGCTTTCTTT.

Only one count was recorded for this clone. The chain carries TRBV24-1 and TRBJ2-1, with a possible D match to TRBD2 (6 bases). This CDR3 comprises 14 residues. Trimming left V 7 bases short and J 4 bases short, with 13 bases between. Germline lookup yields CDR1 KGHDR and CDR2 SFDVKD. The CDR3 reads CATRGREPYNEQFF. CDR3 sequence (DNA): TGTGCCACCAGGGGGCGGGAACCATACAATGAGCAGTTCTTC.

This clone was found a few times. It is unclear where the CDR3 begins or ends on the DNA, so no DNA is shown, and the CDR3 is as TCRdb lists it. The chain links TRBV27 to TRBJ1-2; the table's D gene call, TRBD1, was not cross checked with the DNA. Germline CDR1 is MNHEY and CDR2 is SMNVEV (reference sequence). The CDR3 length equals 15 residues, ends included. CDR3 loop: CASSLSNVGQGARTF.

Of note for this clone: Mismatch with germline at one junction end may stem from a read error. The V call is TRBV7-6, the J call TRBJ2-1; the match to TRBD2 covers 11 bases. Per germline, CDR1 SGHVS and CDR2 FNYEAQ. There are 14 residues in the CDR3. CDR3 nucleotides: TGTGCCAGCAGGTTAGCGGGAGGGAGCAATGAGCAGTTCTTC. Its translation is CASRLAGGSNEQFF.

The J gene is TRBJ2-5, the V gene TRBV7-2, with 7 bases lining up with TRBD2. Germline V lookup: CDR1 SGHTA, CDR2 FQGNSA. The CDR3 has 14 amino acids. V shed 0 bases and J 10 bases; nucleotides not matched to a gene: 8. CDR3 in DNA: TGTGCCAGCAGCTTAGCGGGAGGGCCACTCGACCAGTACTTC. Translation: CASSLAGGPLDQYF.

This chain joins TRBV7-9 and TRBJ1-2, with D maybe TRBD1 (5 bases). This CDR3 spans 12 amino acids. Germline values: CDR1 SEHNR, CDR2 FQNEAQ (reference sequence). V lost 7 bases to trimming and J lost 6 bases, with 12 bases between them. In DNA form, the CDR3 reads TGTGCCAGCACCCTCGGGGGAGATGGCTACACCTTC. Translating gives CASTLGGDGYTF.

The V call is TRBV14, the J call TRBJ2-3; weak D call: TRBD2 (5 bases). There are 15 residues in the CDR3. Germline CDR1 is SGHDN and CDR2 is FVKESK. V lost 1 base and J 4 bases, leaving 12 bases between the germline ends. The CDR3 coding sequence is TGTGCCAGCAGCCAAGGCACTAGTAATGCAGATACGCAGTATTTT. Residues: CASSQGTSNADTQYF.

Here the CDR3 DNA reads TGTGCCAGCAGCTTGTCTCCGGAGGTGAACACTGAAGCTTTCTTT. It yields the protein CASSLSPEVNTEAFF. V gene TRBV5-5 combines with J gene TRBJ1-1; no clear D gene. This CDR3 is built from 15 residues. CDR1 is SGHKS and CDR2 is YYEKEE in the germline V gene (reference sequence). V lost 1 base, J lost 0 bases, and 10 bases lay in between.

The chain uses TRBV5-8 and TRBJ2-2; 11 bases fit TRBD1. The CDR3 extends over 16 amino acids. With 3 bases clipped from V and 2 bases from J, the junction kept 3 bases outside the gene matches. Germline lookup yields CDR1 SGHTS and CDR2 YDEGEE. CDR3 nucleotide sequence: TGTGCCAGCAGCTGGACAGGGGGCACCAACACCGGGGAGCTGTTTTTT. Translating it yields CASSWTGGTNTGELFF.

V and J are TRBV7-3 and TRBJ2-1; TRBD2 matches at 14 bases. The CDR3 runs 17 residues. With V trimmed by 5 bases and J by 6 bases, 9 bases remained unmatched. The V gene's germline CDR1 is SGHTA and CDR2 FQGTGA. The DNA of the CDR3 is TGTGCCAGCAGCGCGCAACCGGGACTAGCGGGAGCCAATGAGCAGTTCTTC. This sequence encodes CASSAQPGLAGANEQFF.

The rearrangement links TRBV24-1 to TRBJ1-2, with 10 bases aligning to TRBD1. With V trimmed by 4 bases and J by 4 bases, 5 bases remained unmatched. Germline loops: CDR1 KGHDR, CDR2 SFDVKD. The CDR3 runs 15 residues. The CDR3 protein is CATSEGTGATYGYTF. Here the CDR3 DNA reads TGTGCCACCAGTGAAGGGACAGGGGCAACCTATGGCTACACCTTC.

This clone turned up a few times. The CDR3 bases are TGTGCCAGCAGTTTAACTAGCACAGATACGCAGTATTTT. Protein product: CASSLTSTDTQYF. This chain joins TRBV28 and TRBJ2-3, with no clear D. Germline values: CDR1 MDHEN, CDR2 SYDVKM. The CDR3 has 13 amino acids. V was cut by 2 bases and J by 0 bases, with 3 bases left in between.